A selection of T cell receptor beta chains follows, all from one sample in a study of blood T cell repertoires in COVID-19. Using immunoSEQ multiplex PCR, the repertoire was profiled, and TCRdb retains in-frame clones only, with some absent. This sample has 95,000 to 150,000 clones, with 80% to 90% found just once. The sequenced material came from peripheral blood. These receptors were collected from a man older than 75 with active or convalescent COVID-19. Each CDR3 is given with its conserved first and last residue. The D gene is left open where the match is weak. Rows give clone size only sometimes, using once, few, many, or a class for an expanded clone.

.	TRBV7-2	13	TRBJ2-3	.	CASTSKLEGSQYF	TGTGCCAGCACCTCGAAACTTGAGGGATCGCAGTATTTT
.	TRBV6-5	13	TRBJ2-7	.	CASRPHTSYEQYF	TGTGCCAGCAGACCTCACACCTCTTACGAGCAGTACTTC
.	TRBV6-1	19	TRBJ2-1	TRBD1	CASSEADGTGYSSYNEQFF	TGTGCCAGCAGTGAAGCGGACGGGACAGGGTACAGCTCCTACAATGAGCAGTTCTTC
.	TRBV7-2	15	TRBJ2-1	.	CASSQTGSSYNEQFF	TGTGCCAGCAGCCAAACAGGGAGCTCCTACAATGAGCAGTTCTTC
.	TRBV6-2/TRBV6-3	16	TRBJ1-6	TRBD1	CASSYPTDRIHSPLHF	TGTGCCAGCAGTTACCCTACGGACAGGATTCATTCACCCCTCCACTTT
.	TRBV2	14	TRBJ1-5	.	CASSEGAGNQPQHF	TGTGCCAGCAGTGAAGGGGCAGGCAATCAGCCCCAGCATTTT
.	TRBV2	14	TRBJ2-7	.	CASSEALPGYEQYF	TGTGCCAGCAGTGAAGCGCTTCCAGGCTACGAGCAGTACTTC
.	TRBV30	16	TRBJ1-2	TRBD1	CAWSYDRGGTSYGYTF	TGTGCCTGGAGTTACGACAGGGGGGGGACAAGCTATGGCTACACCTTC
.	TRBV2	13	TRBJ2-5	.	CASSEGREETQYF	TGTGCCAGCAGTGAGGGCAGGGAAGAGACCCAGTACTTC
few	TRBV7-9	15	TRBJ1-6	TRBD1	CASSLGGTGESPLHF	TGTGCCAGCAGCTTAGGCGGGACAGGCGAGTCACCCCTCCACTTT
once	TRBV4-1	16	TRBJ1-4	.	CASSHGGTATNEKLFF	TGCGCCAGCAGCCATGGAGGGACCGCAACTAATGAAAAACTGTTTTTT
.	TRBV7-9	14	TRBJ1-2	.	CASSLDHSNYGYTF	TGTGCCAGCAGCTTAGATCACAGCAACTATGGCTACACCTTC
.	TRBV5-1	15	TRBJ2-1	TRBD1	CASSFHGQGENEQFF	TGCGCCAGCAGCTTTCACGGACAGGGGGAAAATGAGCAGTTCTTC
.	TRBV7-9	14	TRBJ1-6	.	CASTPPGGNSPLHF	TGTGCCAGCACCCCGCCGGGGGGAAATTCACCCCTCCACTTT
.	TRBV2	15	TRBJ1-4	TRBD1	CASSILTGTNEKLFF	TGTGCCAGCAGTATTTTGACAGGGACTAATGAAAAACTGTTTTTT
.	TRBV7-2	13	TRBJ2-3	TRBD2	CASSLRGVDTQYF	TGTGCCAGCAGCTTACGGGGGGTAGATACGCAGTATTTT
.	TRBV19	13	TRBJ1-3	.	CASRPSGGNTIYF	TGTGCCAGTAGACCCTCAGGGGGAAACACCATATATTTT
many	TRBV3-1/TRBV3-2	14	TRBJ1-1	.	CASSQEGRGTEAFF	TGTGCCAGCAGCCAAGAAGGCAGGGGCACTGAAGCTTTCTTT
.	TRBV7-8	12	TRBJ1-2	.	CASSLQQAGYTF	TGTGCCAGCAGCCTCCAACAGGCGGGCTACACCTTC
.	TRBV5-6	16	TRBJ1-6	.	CASSLAAGRSNSPLHF	TGTGCCAGCAGCTTGGCCGCGGGCAGGTCTAATTCACCCCTCCACTTT
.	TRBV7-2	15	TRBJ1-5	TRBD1	CASSFGTVSNQPQHF	TGTGCCAGCAGCTTTGGGACAGTTAGCAATCAGCCCCAGCATTTT
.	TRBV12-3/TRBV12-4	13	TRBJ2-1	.	CASLRDTYNEQFF	TGTGCCAGCCTACGGGACACTTACAATGAGCAGTTCTTC
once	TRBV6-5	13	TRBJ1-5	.	CASRGGSNQPQHF	TGTGCCAGCAGAGGAGGGAGCAATCAGCCCCAGCATTTT
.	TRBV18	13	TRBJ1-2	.	CASSPTENYGYTF	TGTGCCAGCTCACCAACCGAGAACTATGGCTACACCTTC
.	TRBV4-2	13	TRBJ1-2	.	CASSQARVAGYTF	TGTGCCAGCAGCCAAGCACGCGTTGCCGGCTACACCTTC
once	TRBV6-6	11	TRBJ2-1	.	CASQGWDEQFF	TGTGCCAGTCAGGGGTGGGATGAGCAGTTCTTC
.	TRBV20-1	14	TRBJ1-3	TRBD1	CSASKTGSGNTIYF	TGCAGTGCGAGTAAGACAGGGTCTGGAAACACCATATATTTT
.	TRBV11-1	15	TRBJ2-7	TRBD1	CASSSSGTVSYEQYF	TGTGCCAGCAGCTCCTCCGGGACAGTTTCCTACGAGCAGTACTTC
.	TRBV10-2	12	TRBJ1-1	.	CASGGGGTEAFF	TGCGCCAGCGGGGGAGGGGGCACTGAAGCTTTCTTT
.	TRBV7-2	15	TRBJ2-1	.	CASSLGGGPYNEQFF	TGTGCCAGCAGCTTAGGTGGGGGCCCTTACAATGAGCAGTTCTTC
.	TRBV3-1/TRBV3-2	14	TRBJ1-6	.	CASSQDLRNSPLHF	TGTGCCAGCAGCCAAGATCTCCGGAATTCACCCCTCCACTTT
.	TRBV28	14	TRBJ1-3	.	CASRTPGGGNTIYF	TGTGCCAGCAGGACGCCTGGAGGGGGAAACACCATATATTTT
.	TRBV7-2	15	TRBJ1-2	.	CASSQTRRPYYGYTF	TGTGCCAGCAGCCAAACGAGGCGGCCTTACTATGGCTACACCTTC